Presented here are 29 T cell receptor beta chains from one specimen sequenced in a study of blood T cell repertoires in COVID-19. The data were produced by immunoSEQ multiplex PCR, yet TCRdb's version contains in-frame clones alone and is incomplete. The sample lists under 300,000 clones, 80% to 90% occurring once. Sequenced: peripheral blood. The source is a woman aged 70 to 79 with COVID-19, enrolled during active disease.

A single count supports this clone. This sequence joins TRBV18 and TRBJ2-7, with a possible D match to TRBD2 (6 bases). Trimming removed 3 bases from V and 6 bases from J, with 15 bases in between. This CDR3 is built from 14 residues. Germline CDR1 and CDR2: KGHSH and LQKENI. The CDR3 sequence: CASSPQGLGGEQYF. The CDR3 coding sequence is TGTGCCAGCTCACCTCAGGGACTTGGGGGCGAGCAGTACTTC.

The chain couples TRBV24-1 to TRBJ2-5; 9 bases fit TRBD1. Trimming at V came to 5 bases and at J to 2 bases, leaving 5 bases not matched to a gene. CDR1 and CDR2 from the germline V gene are KGHDR and SFDVKD. The CDR3 spans 15 residues. The CDR3 nucleotides are TGTGCCACCAGTGCGTCTGACAGGGGGCAAGAGACCCAGTACTTC. Protein: CATSASDRGQETQYF.

This clone has only a few counts. The genes are TRBV2 and TRBJ1-6, with D perhaps matching TRBD1 (5 bases). There are 14 residues in the CDR3. V lost 2 bases and J 7 bases, leaving 9 bases between the germline ends. The V gene's germline CDR1 is SNHLY and CDR2 FYNNEI. CDR3: CASSEQGLNSPLHF. The CDR3 DNA is TGTGCCAGCAGTGAACAGGGCCTAAATTCACCCCTCCACTTT.

The chain couples TRBV24-1 to TRBJ1-4, with 8 bases fitting TRBD1. Germline loops: CDR1 KGHDR, CDR2 SFDVKD. V shed 4 bases and J 8 bases; nucleotides not matched to a gene: 2. The CDR3 has 13 amino acids. CDR3 protein: CATSEQGGEKLFF. CDR3 coding DNA: TGTGCCACCAGTGAACAGGGGGGAGAAAAACTGTTTTTT.

This clone was seen once. The CDR3 nucleotides are TGTGCCAGCAGTGTTCTTAATGTGTTCATCAGCTCTGGAAACACCATATATTTT. It translates to CASSVLNVFISSGNTIYF. The J gene is TRBJ1-3, the V gene TRBV6-4; D is unresolved. V lost 4 bases and J lost 0, with 19 bases in between. CDR3 length equals 18 residues. Germline V gene data show CDR1 as MRHNA and CDR2 as SNTAGT.

The chain carries TRBV20-1 and TRBJ1-1; D is undetermined. The germline V gene encodes CDR1 DFQATT and CDR2 SNEGSKA (reference sequence). The CDR3 loop spans 15 amino acids. V shed 6 bases and J shed 0 bases, with 17 bases lying between them. CDR3 amino acids: CSASPGRRMNTEAFF. CDR3 bases: TGCAGTGCCAGTCCCGGGAGGCGCATGAACACTGAAGCTTTCTTT.

The gene calls are TRBV5-1 and TRBJ2-7, with 8 bases identical to TRBD2. Germline V gene lookup returns CDR1 SGHRS and CDR2 YFSETQ. CDR3 length: 13 amino acids. V gave up 6 bases and J gave up 7 bases; unmatched junction bases: 9. The CDR3 DNA follows: TGCGCCAGCACCGATCCGGGGGGGAGGGAGCAGTACTTC. Protein product: CASTDPGGREQYF.

The CDR3 reads CASTTGTDTQYF. Here the CDR3 DNA reads TGTGCCAGCACCACAGGGACGGATACGCAGTATTTT. V gene TRBV5-8 combines with J gene TRBJ2-3; tentatively, D is TRBD1 (6 bases). CDR1 is SGHTS and CDR2 is YDEGEE in the germline V gene. The CDR3 has 12 residues. Trimming removed 6 bases at V and 6 bases at J, with 11 bases between.

The rearrangement links TRBV29-1 to TRBJ1-1, with D tentatively TRBD1 (5 bases). This CDR3 is built from 11 residues. Trimming took off 7 bases at V and 6 bases at J, with 12 bases between the two ends. Germline-derived CDR1 and CDR2 are SQVTM and ANQGSEA. The CDR3 DNA reads as TGCAGCGGCAGACAGCTTGCTGAAGCTTTCTTT. This codes for CSGRQLAEAFF.

This clone occurred once. V is TRBV5-1 and J is TRBJ2-1; TRBD1 might be the D (5 bases). CDR1 is SGHRS, CDR2 YFSETQ, per germline. CDR3 length: 16 residues. Deletions cut 0 bases from V and 0 bases from J, with 10 bases between. For the CDR3, the DNA is TGCGCCAGCAGCTTGGCGATGGGGCCCTCCTACAATGAGCAGTTCTTC. It yields the protein CASSLAMGPSYNEQFF.

V usage is TRBV5-8 and J usage is TRBJ2-6; D may be TRBD1 (5 bases). This CDR3 is built from 16 residues. CDR1 is SGHTS, CDR2 YDEGEE, per germline. Trimming shortened V by 2 bases and J by 1 base, and 10 bases separated the two germline ends. Here the CDR3 DNA reads TGTGCCAGCAGCTTACAGGTCCTTTCTGGGGCCAACGTCCTGACTTTC. This sequence encodes CASSLQVLSGANVLTF.

This chain uses TRBV4-3 with TRBJ2-1, with 8 bases identical to TRBD2. After removal of 2 bases from V and 6 bases from J, the junction contained 15 bases not matched to a gene. Germline-derived CDR1 and CDR2 are LGHNA and YSLEER. This CDR3 contains 18 residues. The CDR3, as DNA: TGCGCCAGCAGCCAAACCCGGGGCCTCGTTAGCGGGGTCAATGAGCAGTTCTTC. It specifies CASSQTRGLVSGVNEQFF.

The rearrangement links TRBV2 to TRBJ1-4, with 12 bases aligning to TRBD1. The CDR3 length is 15 residues. Germline CDR1 and CDR2: SNHLY and FYNNEI. V dropped 6 bases and J dropped 8; count of bases not matched to a gene: 7. As DNA, the CDR3 is TGTGCCAGCAGAACTGGGACAGGGGGCATGGAAAAACTGTTTTTT. It codes for CASRTGTGGMEKLFF.

This chain joins TRBV2 and TRBJ1-2; maybe TRBD1 (6 bases). With 7 bases removed from V and 4 bases from J, the gap between germline ends came to 13 bases. The CDR3 is made up of 13 amino acids. Germline V gives CDR1 SNHLY, CDR2 FYNNEI. CDR3 DNA: TGTGCCAGCAAGGTGGGGGCCGGCTATGGCTACACCTTC. As protein: CASKVGAGYGYTF.

The chain combines TRBV2 with TRBJ1-1; D might be TRBD1 (6 bases). Trimming pared 1 base from V and 7 bases from J, leaving 16 bases between. Germline CDR1 and CDR2: SNHLY and FYNNEI. The CDR3 runs 15 residues. The CDR3 coding sequence is TGTGCCAGCAGTGAAGTAACTGGGGGCGTAGGTGAAGCTTTCTTT. This sequence encodes CASSEVTGGVGEAFF.

V and J are TRBV19 and TRBJ1-1, with TRBD1 matching over 7 bases. CDR3 size: 17 residues. V was pared by 9 bases and J by 3 bases, with 19 bases of the junction left unmatched. Germline assignment: CDR1 LNHDA and CDR2 SQIVND (reference sequence). DNA for the CDR3: TGTGCCAGCGGAGGTCAGGCAGGGGGAACCTTGGACACTGAAGCTTTCTTT. Translation: CASGGQAGGTLDTEAFF.

The V call is TRBV19, the J call TRBJ1-1, with D tentatively TRBD1 (6 bases). CDR1 LNHDA and CDR2 SQIVND come from the germline V gene (reference sequence). This CDR3 contains 15 residues. Trimming removed 6 bases at V and 0 bases at J, with 14 bases between. In DNA, the CDR3 is TGTGCCAGTAGCATACAGGGCAACCTGAACACTGAAGCTTTCTTT. Its translation is CASSIQGNLNTEAFF.

The chain couples TRBV19 to TRBJ2-1; TRBD1 aligns across 7 bases. V shed 10 bases, J shed 0 bases, and the junction held 6 bases outside the gene matches. Germline-derived CDR1 and CDR2 are LNHDA and SQIVND (reference sequence). CDR3 length: 14 amino acids. In DNA form, the CDR3 reads TGTGCCACAAGGGGGCCGTACTCCTACAATGAGCAGTTCTTC. Its translation: CATRGPYSYNEQFF.

The V call is TRBV14, the J call TRBJ2-7, with D hard to call. From germline, CDR1 is SGHDN and CDR2 FVKESK. The length of the CDR3 is 15 residues. V was pared by 4 bases and J by 10 bases, with 23 bases between. In DNA form, the CDR3 reads TGTGCCAGCAGCCCCCTGGCTAGTTCTCTACGAGAACAGTACTTC. The encoded protein is CASSPLASSLREQYF.

The gene calls are TRBV3-1 (or the pseudogene TRBV3-2) and TRBJ2-7, with a possible D match to TRBD2 (5 bases). V gave up 1 base and J gave up 4 bases, with 11 bases separating them. The CDR3 is 14 residues long. Germline values: CDR1 LGHDT, CDR2 YNNKEL (reference sequence). The CDR3 region is CASSQVAGIYEQYF. For the CDR3, the DNA is TGTGCCAGCAGCCAAGTCGCGGGCATATACGAGCAGTACTTC.

This rearrangement joins TRBV14 to TRBJ1-2; 8 bases fit TRBD1. V shed 0 bases, J shed 8 bases, and the junction held 32 bases outside the gene matches. Germline V gene data show CDR1 as SGHDN and CDR2 as FVKESK. This CDR3 has 23 amino acids. Here the CDR3 DNA reads TGTGCCAGCAGCCAAGATGTGGCGGGGCACTTTCGACAGGGGACGAAGCTTGTGGGCGGCTACACCTTC. Translated, it gives CASSQDVAGHFRQGTKLVGGYTF.

The chain employs TRBV6-1 and TRBJ1-1; the match to TRBD1 covers 7 bases. The V segment lost 3 bases and the J segment 5 bases; nucleotides outside the gene matches: 3. The CDR3 runs to 13 residues. Germline loops: CDR1 MNHNS, CDR2 SASEGT. In nucleotides, the CDR3 is TGTGCCAGCAGTGAGACAGGGAAAACTGAAGCTTTCTTT. Protein: CASSETGKTEAFF.

The rearrangement uses TRBV7-2 and TRBJ1-1; 9 bases map to TRBD1. Losses at the gene ends were 1 base for V and 10 bases for J; bases not matched to a gene: 4. Germline V CDR1 and CDR2: SGHTA, FQGNSA. The CDR3 sequence is 13 residues long. Written as DNA, the CDR3 is TGTGCCAGCAGCTTAGGGGAGACAGGGGGAGCTTTCTTT. It codes for CASSLGETGGAFF. The complete variable domain, with remaining parts taken from reference TRBV7-2 and TRBJ1-1, reads GAGVSQSPSNKVTEKGKDVELRCDPISGHTALYWYRQSLGQGLEFLIYFQGNSAPDKSGLPSDRFSAERTGGSVSTLTIQRTQQEDSAVYLCASSLGETGGAFFGQGTRLTVV.

This chain links TRBV6-5 with TRBJ2-7, with D possibly TRBD1 on 5 matching bases. Between the trimmed V and J ends, which lost 1 base and 6 bases, there was a span of 10 bases. This CDR3 region has 13 residues. Germline V gives CDR1 MNHEY, CDR2 SVGAGI. The CDR3 loop is CASSYWQGLEQYF. The CDR3 region has the DNA TGTGCCAGCAGTTACTGGCAGGGTCTCGAGCAGTACTTC.

J is TRBJ1-1 and V is TRBV4-3; a possible D gene is TRBD1 (5 bases). CDR1 LGHNA and CDR2 YSLEER come from the germline V gene. Trimming left V 1 base short and J 5 bases short, with 11 bases between. The CDR3 covers 14 residues. CDR3 DNA sequence: TGCGCCAGCAGCCAAGGTGGGGGGTGGACTGAAGCTTTCTTT. Its protein is CASSQGGGWTEAFF.

The CDR3 loop reads CASSNRGIVQETQYF. CDR3 coding DNA: TGTGCCAGCAGTAACAGGGGAATAGTCCAAGAGACCCAGTACTTC. The rearrangement uses TRBV5-8 and TRBJ2-5, with TRBD1 matching 7 bases. The CDR3 has 15 amino acids. The V gene end was trimmed by 5 bases and the J gene end by 1 base; junction bases not matched to a gene: 8. Germline values: CDR1 SGHTS, CDR2 YDEGEE.

The chain has TRBV6-5 and TRBJ1-1; tentative D call: TRBD1 (6 bases). This CDR3 comprises 13 residues. Germline V gives CDR1 MNHEY, CDR2 SVGAGI. V shed 7 bases and J shed 3 bases, with 12 bases lying between them. The CDR3 is CASMWGQDTEAFF. Written as DNA, the CDR3 is TGTGCCAGCATGTGGGGGCAAGACACTGAAGCTTTCTTT.

DNA of the CDR3: TGTGCCAGCAGCATCGGGACAGGAAACACCATATATTTT. Translation: CASSIGTGNTIYF. V is TRBV7-9 and J is TRBJ1-3; TRBD1 might be the D (6 bases). The CDR3 runs 13 residues. V was shortened by 5 bases and J by 4 bases, with 9 bases between the two germline ends. Germline lookup yields CDR1 SEHNR and CDR2 FQNEAQ (reference sequence).

The chain is built from TRBV28 and TRBJ1-3, with D uncertain. Trimming stripped 8 bases from V and 4 bases from J, with 12 bases between. Germline CDR1 MDHEN, CDR2 SYDVKM. The CDR3 contains 13 residues. The CDR3 spells CASVREVGNTIYF. The CDR3 DNA reads TGTGCCAGCGTAAGGGAGGTCGGAAACACCATATATTTT.